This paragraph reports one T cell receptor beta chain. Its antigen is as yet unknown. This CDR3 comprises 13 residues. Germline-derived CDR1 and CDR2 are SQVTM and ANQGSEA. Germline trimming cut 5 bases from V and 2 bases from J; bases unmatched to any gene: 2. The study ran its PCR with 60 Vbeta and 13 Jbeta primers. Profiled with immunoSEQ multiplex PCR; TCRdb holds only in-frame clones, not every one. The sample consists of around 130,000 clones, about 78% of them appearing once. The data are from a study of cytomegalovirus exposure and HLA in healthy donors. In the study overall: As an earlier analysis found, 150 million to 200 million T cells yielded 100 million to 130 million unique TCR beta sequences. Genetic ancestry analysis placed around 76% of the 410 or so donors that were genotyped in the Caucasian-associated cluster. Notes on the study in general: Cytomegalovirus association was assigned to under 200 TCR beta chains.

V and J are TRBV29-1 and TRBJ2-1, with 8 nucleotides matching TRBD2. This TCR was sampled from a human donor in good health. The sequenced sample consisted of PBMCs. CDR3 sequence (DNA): TGCAGCGTTAGACTAGCGCCCTACAATGAGCAGTTCTTC. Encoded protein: CSVRLAPYNEQFF.